The present TCR beta chain was sequenced within a study of blood T cell repertoires in COVID-19. The overall study: PBMCs, B-cell-depleted T cells, or T cells were the source of the cDNA or gDNA that made up the material.

The V gene lost 4 bases and the J gene lost 0 bases, with 10 bases spanning the gap. This CDR3 is built from 15 residues. Germline V gene lookup returns CDR1 SGHRS and CDR2 YFSETQ. Original processing methods: It was from reference gene primer amplification that nucleated cell counts were estimated. Here immunoSEQ multiplex PCR was the method, and the copy in TCRdb shows in-frame clones only, minus some. V, J and clone size were drawn from that table, and D and trimming were deduced from the DNA. The sample lists roughly 250,000 clones; approximately 87% were seen once. This TCR derives from a woman aged 25-40 years with COVID-19, enrolled during active disease. The sample taken for sequencing was peripheral blood. The chain joins TRBV5-1 to TRBJ1-4; no clear D. The CDR3 sequence is CASSHEPTTNEKLFF. The CDR3 DNA reads as TGCGCCAGCAGCCACGAGCCGACAACTAATGAAAAACTGTTTTTT.